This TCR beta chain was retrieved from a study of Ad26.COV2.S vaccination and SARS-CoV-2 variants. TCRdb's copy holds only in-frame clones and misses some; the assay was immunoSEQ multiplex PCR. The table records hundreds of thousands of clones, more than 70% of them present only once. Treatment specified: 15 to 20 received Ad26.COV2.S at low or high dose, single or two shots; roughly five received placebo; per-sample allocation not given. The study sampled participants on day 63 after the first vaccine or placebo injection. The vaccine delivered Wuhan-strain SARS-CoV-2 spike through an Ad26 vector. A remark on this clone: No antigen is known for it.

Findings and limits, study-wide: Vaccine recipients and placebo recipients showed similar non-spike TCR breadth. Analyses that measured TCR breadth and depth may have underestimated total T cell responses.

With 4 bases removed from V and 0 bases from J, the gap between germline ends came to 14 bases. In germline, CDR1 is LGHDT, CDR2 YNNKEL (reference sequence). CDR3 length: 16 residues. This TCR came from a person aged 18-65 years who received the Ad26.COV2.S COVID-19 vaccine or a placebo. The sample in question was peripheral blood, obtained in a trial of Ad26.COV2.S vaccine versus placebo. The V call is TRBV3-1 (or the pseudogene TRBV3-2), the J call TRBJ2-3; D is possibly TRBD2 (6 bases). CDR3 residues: CASSRSSATSTDTQYF. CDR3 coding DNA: TGTGCCAGCAGCCGATCTAGCGCAACTAGCACAGATACGCAGTATTTT.